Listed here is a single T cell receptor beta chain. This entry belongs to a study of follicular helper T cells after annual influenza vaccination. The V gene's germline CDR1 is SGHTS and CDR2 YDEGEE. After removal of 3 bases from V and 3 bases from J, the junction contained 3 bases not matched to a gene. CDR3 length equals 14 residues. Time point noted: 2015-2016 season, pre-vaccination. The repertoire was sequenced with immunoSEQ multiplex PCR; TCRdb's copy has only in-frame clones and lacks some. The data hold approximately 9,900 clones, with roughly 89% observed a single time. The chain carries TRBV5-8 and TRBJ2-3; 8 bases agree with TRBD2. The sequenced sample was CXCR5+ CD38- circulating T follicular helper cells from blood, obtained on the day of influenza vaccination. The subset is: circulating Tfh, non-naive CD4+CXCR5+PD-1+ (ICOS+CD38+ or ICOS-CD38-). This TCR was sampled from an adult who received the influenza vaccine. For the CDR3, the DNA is TGTGCCAGCAGCTCGGAGCGGGGGACAGATACGCAGTATTTT. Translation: CASSSERGTDTQYF.